Shown below are 19 T cell receptor beta chains from a single sample sequenced in a study of blood T cell repertoires in COVID-19. Produced via immunoSEQ multiplex PCR; TCRdb's table is partial and in-frame only. Of fewer than 250,000 clones listed, approximately 82% were seen once; the top ten hold under 2%. Sequenced input: peripheral blood. The receptors come from an elderly woman with acute or convalescent COVID-19.

The V and J genes are TRBV7-2 and TRBJ1-2; D is uncertain. Trimming removed 5 bases from V and 1 base from J, with 11 bases in between. The CDR3 covers 14 residues. Germline CDR1 reads SGHTA; CDR2 reads FQGNSA. CDR3 in DNA: TGTGCCAGCAGCCCGGGAAGGAATAACTATGGCTACACCTTC. Translating it yields CASSPGRNNYGYTF.

On this clone: The sample contains more than one DNA sequence encoding this CDR3. The gene calls are TRBV20-1 and TRBJ2-7; the D is unclear. In germline, CDR1 is DFQATT, CDR2 SNEGSKA (reference sequence). V was shortened by 3 bases and J by 4 bases, with 7 bases between the two germline ends. This CDR3 comprises 11 residues. The CDR3 sequence: CSASLLYEQYF. The CDR3 DNA reads as TGCAGTGCTAGTCTTCTTTACGAGCAGTACTTC.

The chain links TRBV7-9 to TRBJ1-2; TRBD1 aligns across 8 bases. Trimming cost V 5 bases and J 5 bases; bases outside gene matches: 7. CDR3 length equals 14 residues. CDR1 is SEHNR and CDR2 is FQNEAQ in the germline V gene (reference sequence). The CDR3 spells CASSARTGYYGYTF. In DNA, the CDR3 is TGTGCCAGCAGCGCACGGACAGGGTATTATGGCTACACCTTC.

The V call is TRBV18, the J call TRBJ1-4, with D unclear. CDR1 is KGHSH, CDR2 LQKENI, per germline. This CDR3 has 13 amino acids. Trimming shortened V by 7 bases and J by 7 bases, and 13 bases separated the two germline ends. In DNA form, the CDR3 reads TGTGCCAGCTGCCGGGATGAGCGTGAAAAACTGTTTTTT. Translated: CASCRDEREKLFF. Combining the CDR3 with reference TRBV18 and TRBJ1-4 gives the whole variable domain NAGVMQNPRHLVRRRGQEARLRCSPMKGHSHVYWYRQLPEEGLKFMVYLQKENIIDESGMPKERFSAEFPKEGPSILRIQQVVRGDSAAYFCASCRDEREKLFFGSGTQLSVL.

The chain has TRBV25-1 and TRBJ2-1; 9 nucleotides match TRBD1. CDR1 and CDR2 (germline): MGHDK, SYGVNS. V shed 6 bases and J 10 bases; nucleotides not matched to a gene: 4. The CDR3 has 12 residues. CDR3: CASSLTGGEQFF. The CDR3 DNA follows: TGTGCCAGCAGCCTGACAGGGGGGGAGCAGTTCTTC.

The chain employs TRBV3-1 (or the pseudogene TRBV3-2) and TRBJ2-5, with 7 bases fitting TRBD2. The V gene end was trimmed by 0 bases and the J gene end by 1 base; junction bases not matched to a gene: 5. The CDR3 covers 16 residues. CDR1 and CDR2 from the germline V gene are LGHDT and YNNKEL (reference sequence). The CDR3 DNA reads TGTGCCAGCAGCCAAGATCCTGCTAGCGGCCAAGAGACCCAGTACTTC. Protein sequence: CASSQDPASGQETQYF.

V is TRBV9 and J is TRBJ2-1; D remains ambiguous. CDR1 is SGDLS and CDR2 is YYNGEE in the germline V gene. With 4 bases removed from V and 6 bases from J, the gap between germline ends came to 20 bases. This CDR3 spans 16 amino acids. The CDR3 sequence is CASSRVGRGKANEQFF. CDR3 in DNA: TGTGCCAGCAGCCGAGTTGGCCGCGGAAAAGCCAATGAGCAGTTCTTC.

The chain has TRBV7-8 and TRBJ2-3; D perhaps matches TRBD2 (5 bases). V was pared by 3 bases and J by 5 bases, with 15 bases between. The germline CDR1 and CDR2 sequences are SGHVS and FQNEAQ. This CDR3 spans 15 amino acids. CDR3 nucleotides: TGTGCCAGCAGCTTGGTTAGAGGGAAGGTAGATACGCAGTATTTT. Translated, it gives CASSLVRGKVDTQYF.

This chain connects TRBV29-1 to TRBJ2-2; D perhaps matches TRBD2 (5 bases). CDR3 size: 11 residues. Trimming pared 7 bases from V and 4 bases from J, leaving 7 bases between. Germline assignment: CDR1 SQVTM and CDR2 ANQGSEA. This chain's CDR3 is CSAGLTGELFF. As DNA, the CDR3 is TGCAGCGCTGGACTCACCGGGGAGCTGTTTTTT.

In its sample, this clone was seen once. The chain links TRBV25-1 to TRBJ1-3; weak D call: TRBD1 (5 bases). The CDR3 is made up of 15 amino acids. Per germline, CDR1 MGHDK and CDR2 SYGVNS. With 4 bases removed from V and 0 bases from J, the gap between germline ends came to 10 bases. The CDR3: CASSAFGGSGNTIYF. The CDR3 region has the DNA TGTGCCAGCAGTGCATTCGGGGGCTCTGGAAACACCATATATTTT.

The rearrangement uses TRBV5-4 and TRBJ1-2; 9 nucleotides align to TRBD1. CDR1 and CDR2 (germline): SGHNT, YYREEE (reference sequence). The ends lost 5 bases at V and 5 bases at J; junction bases unmatched: 7. This CDR3 contains 14 residues. CDR3: CASRMTGGSYGYTF. The DNA of the CDR3 is TGTGCCAGCAGAATGACAGGGGGTTCATATGGCTACACCTTC.

This sequence joins TRBV5-4 and TRBJ2-3, with 10 bases aligning to TRBD2. The CDR3 contains 15 residues. Germline CDR1 is SGHNT and CDR2 is YYREEE (reference sequence). V shed 0 bases, J shed 4 bases, and the junction held 2 bases outside the gene matches. In nucleotides, the CDR3 is TGTGCCAGCAGCTTGGCTCTAGCGGGGGCAGATACGCAGTATTTT. Its translation is CASSLALAGADTQYF.

This clone was seen once. V usage is TRBV20-1 and J usage is TRBJ2-3; possibly TRBD1 for D (5 bases). V gave up 4 bases and J gave up 6 bases, with 11 bases separating them. CDR3 size: 12 residues. CDR1 is DFQATT and CDR2 is SNEGSKA in the germline V gene (reference sequence). The CDR3 DNA reads TGCAGTGCTATTGAACAGGTGGATACGCAGTATTTT. Protein product: CSAIEQVDTQYF.

This CDR3 is CASSLGGGGNTIYF. The CDR3 DNA sequence: TGTGCCAGCAGCTTGGGGGGTGGTGGAAACACCATATATTTT. The chain uses TRBV7-8 and TRBJ1-3, with D perhaps TRBD1 (5 bases). V lost 3 bases and J lost 3, with 9 bases in between. The CDR3 totals 14 residues. Germline V gives CDR1 SGHVS, CDR2 FQNEAQ.

This clone was counted once. The genes are TRBV3-1 (or the pseudogene TRBV3-2) and TRBJ2-7, with D maybe TRBD2 (5 bases). The CDR3 is 13 amino acids. In germline, CDR1 is LGHDT, CDR2 YNNKEL (reference sequence). V was clipped by 2 bases and J by 0 bases, with 5 bases between them. The CDR3 loop is CASSQRDSYEQYF. The CDR3 DNA reads TGTGCCAGCAGCCAACGGGACTCCTACGAGCAGTACTTC.

This clone has only one observation. This chain's CDR3 is CASRESGTGPEKLFF. DNA for the CDR3: TGTGCCAGCAGGGAATCCGGGACAGGGCCTGAAAAACTGTTTTTT. The chain combines TRBV2 with TRBJ1-4, with 9 bases matching TRBD1. The V gene end was trimmed by 6 bases and the J gene end by 7 bases; junction bases not matched to a gene: 9. The V gene's germline CDR1 is SNHLY and CDR2 FYNNEI. The CDR3 runs 15 residues.

DNA of the CDR3: TGTGCCAGCAGCTTAGCGGGGACTAGCTCTGAGCAGTTCTTC. Its translation: CASSLAGTSSEQFF. The genes are TRBV7-9 and TRBJ2-1, with 9 nucleotides matching TRBD2. Per the germline V gene, CDR1 is SEHNR and CDR2 is FQNEAQ (reference sequence). With V trimmed by 0 bases and J by 9 bases, 3 bases remained unmatched. This CDR3 is 14 amino acids long.

The chain uses TRBV5-1 and TRBJ1-1; 8 bases are shared with TRBD1. Germline lookup yields CDR1 SGHRS and CDR2 YFSETQ. This CDR3 region has 15 residues. V lost 1 base, J lost 2 bases, and 4 bases stayed unmatched. The CDR3 region is CASSLRTGSNTEAFF. As DNA, the CDR3 is TGCGCCAGCAGCTTGAGGACAGGGTCAAACACTGAAGCTTTCTTT.

The chain couples TRBV5-1 to TRBJ2-4; D is unresolved. The CDR3 extends over 16 amino acids. Deletions cut 1 base from V and 1 base from J, with 12 bases between. From germline, CDR1 is SGHRS and CDR2 YFSETQ. The CDR3 DNA follows: TGCGCCAGCAGCTTGTATGGGCTTGCGGCCAAAAACATTCAGTACTTC. This encodes CASSLYGLAAKNIQYF.